This TCR beta chain is from a study of Ad26.COV2.S vaccination and SARS-CoV-2 variants. Background on the study: The vaccine Ad26.COV2.S was put into the muscle once, or twice with 56 days between.

TCRdb's table, derived via immunoSEQ multiplex PCR, lists solely in-frame clones and lacks some. The sample has roughly 350,000 clones; 80% to 90% are singletons. Treatment of the sample: some 20 received Ad26.COV2.S at low or high dose, single or two shots; 5 received placebo; per-sample allocation not given. Collection of the samples took place on day 63 after the first injection of vaccine or placebo. This clone is a singleton in its sample. Its target is not known. The CDR3 totals 17 residues. Overall study findings and caveats: Higher spike-specific TCR breadth was found in vaccine recipients than in placebo recipients.

Sample: peripheral blood, taken in a trial of Ad26.COV2.S vaccine versus placebo. This chain links TRBV7-5 with TRBJ2-2. TRBV7-5 counts as a pseudogene. The origin of this receptor is a person aged 18-60 years who received the Ad26.COV2.S COVID-19 vaccine or a placebo. CDR3 protein: CVRSKLFGIPNTGELFF. CDR3 nucleotides: TGTGTCAGAAGCAAGCTCTTTGGCATACCAAACACCGGGGAGCTGTTTTTT.